Presented here are 18 T cell receptor beta chains from one specimen sequenced in a study of T-cell memory formation after mild COVID-19. TCRdb re-derived calls from the 5' RACE reads in MiXCR, one entry per CDR3 protein. Of more than 200,000 distinct CDR3 sequences listed, 15% to 20% are singletons. The material sequenced was PBMCs or a T cell subset sorted from them (not recorded which). These receptors all stem from a man aged 18 to 30 who had mild COVID-19 (a few samples of this study predate the infection). Cell type and time point are not known.

This clonotype has only a few counts. The V gene is TRBV5-1, the J gene TRBJ1-4, with 10 bases matching TRBD1. V dropped 0 bases and J dropped 8; count of bases not matched to a gene: 4. The CDR3 sequence is 15 residues long. Germline CDR1 reads SGHRS; CDR2 reads YFSETQ. CDR3 protein: CASSLAGTGVEKLFF. The CDR3, as DNA: TGCGCCAGCAGCTTGGCCGGGACAGGGGTGGAAAAACTGTTTTTT.

This clonotype has just a few counts. V gene TRBV20-1 combines with J gene TRBJ1-2; D is perhaps TRBD1 (5 bases). CDR1 is DFQATT, CDR2 SNEGSKA, per germline (reference sequence). The CDR3 consists of 12 residues. V shed 0 bases and J shed 11 bases, with 13 bases lying between them. DNA for the CDR3: TGCAGTGCTAGAGACAGCCGACAGTTGTACACCTTC. Its protein product is CSARDSRQLYTF.

The V call is TRBV7-2, the J call TRBJ1-1; 7 bases match TRBD1. CDR3 size: 14 residues. With 5 bases clipped from V and 7 bases from J, the junction kept 10 bases outside the gene matches. The germline CDR1 and CDR2 sequences are SGHTA and FQGNSA. The CDR3 loop is CASSPPGGQNEAFF. In nucleotides, the CDR3 is TGTGCCAGCAGCCCGCCCGGGGGACAGAATGAAGCTTTCTTT.

In this sample, this clonotype turned up a few times. This chain joins TRBV15 and TRBJ2-7, with D perhaps matching TRBD2 (5 bases). The V gene's germline CDR1 is LNHNV and CDR2 YYDKDF (reference sequence). The CDR3 sequence is 13 residues long. Trimming stripped 0 bases from V and 7 bases from J, with 10 bases between. The CDR3: CATSRDLSGEQYV. The CDR3 nucleotides read TGTGCCACCAGCAGAGATCTTTCGGGGGAGCAGTACGTC.

This clonotype was found a few times. The CDR3 DNA sequence: TGTGCCAGCAGACTCGACAGGATAACCGGGGAGCTGTTTTTT. This translates into CASRLDRITGELFF. The chain employs TRBV2 and TRBJ2-2; a weak D match, TRBD1 (6 bases). This CDR3 has 14 amino acids. Trimming left V 6 bases short and J 5 bases short, with 13 bases between. Germline V gene data show CDR1 as SNHLY and CDR2 as FYNNEI.

This clonotype showed up many times. V usage is TRBV12-3 or TRBV12-4 and J usage is TRBJ1-5; D ambiguous. V was pared by 4 bases and J by 0 bases, with 7 bases between. There are 14 residues in the CDR3. The CDR3 sequence is CASSSISSNQPQHF. CDR3 DNA: TGTGCCAGCAGTTCCATATCTAGCAATCAGCCCCAGCATTTT.

There are many counts of this clonotype. V and J are TRBV3-1 and TRBJ2-3; weak D call: TRBD1 (5 bases). V was cut by 10 bases and J by 3 bases, with 29 bases left in between. Germline V gene sequence: CDR1 LGHDT, CDR2 YNNKEL (reference sequence). The CDR3 has 18 amino acids. CDR3 nucleotide sequence: TGTGCCACCTCCGGGCCGATCCGCAGGGATATAGGAACAGATACGCAGTATTTT. Its protein product is CATSGPIRRDIGTDTQYF.

This sequence joins TRBV19 and TRBJ2-3, with TRBD1 as a possible D gene (5 bases). Between the trimmed V and J ends, which lost 5 bases and 8 bases, there was a span of 11 bases. This CDR3 comprises 12 residues. CDR1 is LNHDA and CDR2 is SQIVND in the germline V gene (reference sequence). The CDR3 region has the DNA TGTGCCAGTAGTCAAGGGGCAGGTACGCAGTATTTT. This translates into CASSQGAGTQYF. Together with reference TRBV19 and TRBJ2-3, the CDR3 gives the full variable domain: DGGITQSPKYLFRKEGQNVTLSCEQNLNHDAMYWYRQDPGQGLRLIYYSQIVNDFQKGDIAEGYSVSREKKESFPLTVTSAQKNPTAFYLCASSQGAGTQYFGPGTRLTVL.

This chain uses TRBV11-2 with TRBJ2-7, with 11 bases aligning to TRBD2. The CDR3 sequence is 15 residues long. V shed 5 bases, J shed 5 bases, and the junction held 8 bases outside the gene matches. Per germline, CDR1 SGHAT and CDR2 FQNNGV. Written as DNA, the CDR3 is TGTGCCAGCAGCCCCCAACTAGCGGGGGTCAACGAGCAGTACTTC. Protein sequence: CASSPQLAGVNEQYF.

The chain couples TRBV2 to TRBJ2-7; unclear D gene. The CDR3 is 13 amino acids. Looked up from germline, CDR1 is SNHLY and CDR2 is FYNNEI. Trimming cost V 8 bases and J 3 bases, with 14 bases left between them. CDR3 coding DNA: TGTGCCAGCTGCCGCCTGGGGTACTACGAGCAGTACGTC. It specifies CASCRLGYYEQYV.

On this clonotype: Since a much larger clone is just one base distant, this may be a read error. DNA for the CDR3: TGTGCCAGCAGTGGGGTTAGCACAGATACGCAGTATTTT. Its translation: CASSGVSTDTQYF. J is TRBJ2-3 and V is TRBV11-3; D not resolved. Trimming left V 6 bases short and J 0 bases short, with 7 bases between. Germline V CDR1 and CDR2: SGHNT, YENEEA. CDR3 length equals 13 residues.

In its sample, this clonotype was seen a few times. The CDR3 nucleotides are TGTGCCAGCAGCTCCGGACAGCGAGGCTATGGCTACACCTTC. It codes for CASSSGQRGYGYTF. The genes are TRBV5-6 and TRBJ1-2; possibly TRBD1 for D (6 bases). The ends were cut back, 3 bases at V and 4 bases at J, with 13 bases in the middle. Germline loops: CDR1 SGHDT, CDR2 YYEEEE. CDR3 length equals 14 residues. Full variable domain (outside the CDR3, taken from reference TRBV5-6 and TRBJ1-2): DAGVTQSPTHLIKTRGQQVTLRCSPKSGHDTVSWYQQALGQGPQFIFQYYEEEERQRGNFPDRFSGHQFPNYSSELNVNALLLGDSALYLCASSSGQRGYGYTFGSGTRLTVV.

This clonotype has a handful of counts. The chain joins TRBV9 to TRBJ2-3, with D unclear. Per germline, CDR1 SGDLS and CDR2 YYNGEE. Trimming pared 2 bases from V and 2 bases from J, leaving 9 bases between. This CDR3 region has 14 residues. CDR3 bases: TGTGCCAGCAGCGTCGAGAGCCTCACAGATACGCAGTATTTT. Its translation: CASSVESLTDTQYF.

V gene TRBV7-2 combines with J gene TRBJ1-1, with D unclear. V was clipped by 6 bases and J by 3 bases, with 17 bases between them. The CDR3 covers 15 residues. From germline, CDR1 is SGHTA and CDR2 FQGNSA. CDR3: CASRVGSGRDTEAFF. For the CDR3, the DNA is TGTGCCAGCAGAGTAGGCTCGGGGAGGGACACTGAAGCTTTCTTT.

This clonotype was seen a few times. J is TRBJ1-6 and V is TRBV7-2; D possibly corresponds to TRBD1 (6 bases). This CDR3 region has 13 residues. Trimming stripped 6 bases from V and 11 bases from J, with 14 bases between. Germline V gives CDR1 SGHTA, CDR2 FQGNSA. The CDR3 DNA reads TGTGCCAGCAGTTCAGCCAGGGGTACACCCCTCCACTTT. Translating gives CASSSARGTPLHF.

This clonotype has more than one count but fewer than ten. The V and J genes are TRBV7-2 and TRBJ2-3; D is ambiguous. CDR1 is SGHTA, CDR2 FQGNSA, per germline. V lost 6 bases and J 6 bases, leaving 16 bases between the germline ends. The CDR3 has 14 amino acids. CDR3 residues: CASSPLVLGDTQYF. The CDR3 nucleotides are TGTGCCAGCAGTCCACTGGTTTTGGGGGATACGCAGTATTTT.

This clonotype has at least ten counts. V is TRBV7-2 and J is TRBJ1-4; no clear D. The CDR3 runs 15 residues. Germline V lookup: CDR1 SGHTA, CDR2 FQGNSA. V was clipped by 1 base and J by 7 bases, with 13 bases between them. CDR3 nucleotide sequence: TGTGCCAGCAGCTTAGAAGGTGGCCGACTTGAAAAACTGTTTTTT. Translated, it gives CASSLEGGRLEKLFF.

This clonotype occurred a few times. This rearrangement joins TRBV20-1 to TRBJ2-5; 10 nucleotides align to TRBD1. The CDR3 spans 17 residues. CDR1 is DFQATT, CDR2 SNEGSKA, per germline (reference sequence). Trimming removed 0 bases from V and 2 bases from J; junction bases left unmatched: 9. In nucleotides, the CDR3 is TGCAGTGCTAGAGATTGGGCGACAGGGGGCGTGCAAGAGACCCAGTACTTC. Translation gives CSARDWATGGVQETQYF.